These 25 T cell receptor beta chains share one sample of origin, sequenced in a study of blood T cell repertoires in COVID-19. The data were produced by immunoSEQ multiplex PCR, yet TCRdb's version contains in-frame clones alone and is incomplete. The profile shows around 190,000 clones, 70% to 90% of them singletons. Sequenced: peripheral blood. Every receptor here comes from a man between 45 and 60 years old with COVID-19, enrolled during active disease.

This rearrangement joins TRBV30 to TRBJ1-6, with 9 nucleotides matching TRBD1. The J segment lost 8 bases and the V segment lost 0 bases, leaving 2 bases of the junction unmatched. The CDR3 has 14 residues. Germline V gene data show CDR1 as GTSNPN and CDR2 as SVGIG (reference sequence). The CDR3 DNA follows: TGTGCCTGGAGTGTCGGGACAGGGTATTCACCCCTCCACTTT. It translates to CAWSVGTGYSPLHF.

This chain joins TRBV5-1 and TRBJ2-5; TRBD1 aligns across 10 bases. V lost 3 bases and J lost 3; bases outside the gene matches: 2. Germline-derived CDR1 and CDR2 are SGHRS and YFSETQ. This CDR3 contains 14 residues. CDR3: CASSWGQGKETQYF. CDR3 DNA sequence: TGCGCCAGCAGCTGGGGACAGGGGAAAGAGACCCAGTACTTC.

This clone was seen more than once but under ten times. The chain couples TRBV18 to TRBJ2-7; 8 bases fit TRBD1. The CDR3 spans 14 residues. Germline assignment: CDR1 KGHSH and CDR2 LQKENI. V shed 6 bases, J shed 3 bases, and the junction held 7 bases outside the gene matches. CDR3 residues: CASSSGGSDYEQYF. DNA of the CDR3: TGTGCCAGCTCGTCAGGGGGCTCAGACTACGAGCAGTACTTC.

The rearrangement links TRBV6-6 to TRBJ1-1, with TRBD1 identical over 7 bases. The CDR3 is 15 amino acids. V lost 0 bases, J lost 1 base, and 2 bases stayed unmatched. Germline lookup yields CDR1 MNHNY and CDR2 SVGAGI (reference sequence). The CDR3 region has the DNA TGTGCCAGCAGTTACTCCGGGACAGCGAACACTGAAGCTTTCTTT. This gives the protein CASSYSGTANTEAFF.

As DNA, the CDR3 is TGTGCCAGCACCCGGACAGGGAGCAATGAGCAGTTCTTC. The encoded protein is CASTRTGSNEQFF. V is TRBV27 and J is TRBJ2-1, with 8 bases identical to TRBD1. Germline CDR1 is MNHEY and CDR2 is SMNVEV (reference sequence). This CDR3 contains 13 residues. J was trimmed by 6 bases and V by 7 bases; bases with no gene match: 5.

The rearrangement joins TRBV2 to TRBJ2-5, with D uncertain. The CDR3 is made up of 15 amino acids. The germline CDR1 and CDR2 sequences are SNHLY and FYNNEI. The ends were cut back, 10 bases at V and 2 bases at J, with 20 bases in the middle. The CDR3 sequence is CAIPWARESQETQYF. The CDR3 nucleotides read TGTGCCATTCCCTGGGCCAGAGAAAGTCAAGAGACCCAGTACTTC.

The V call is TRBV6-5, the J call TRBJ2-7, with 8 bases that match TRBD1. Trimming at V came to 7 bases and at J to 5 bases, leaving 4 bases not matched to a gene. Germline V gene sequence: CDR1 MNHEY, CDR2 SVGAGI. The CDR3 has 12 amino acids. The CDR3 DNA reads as TGTGCCAGCAAGGACAGGGTCAACGAGCAGTACTTC. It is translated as CASKDRVNEQYF.

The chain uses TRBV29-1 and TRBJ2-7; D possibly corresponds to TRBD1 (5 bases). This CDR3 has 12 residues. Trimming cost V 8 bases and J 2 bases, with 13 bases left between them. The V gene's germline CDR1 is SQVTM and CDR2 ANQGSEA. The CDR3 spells CSILTVPYEQYF. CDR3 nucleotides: TGCAGCATATTGACAGTCCCCTACGAGCAGTACTTC.

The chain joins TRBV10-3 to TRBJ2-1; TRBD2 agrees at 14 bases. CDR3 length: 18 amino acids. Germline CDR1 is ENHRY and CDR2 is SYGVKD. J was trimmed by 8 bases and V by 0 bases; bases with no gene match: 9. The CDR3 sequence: CAISESGPGLAGVDEQFF. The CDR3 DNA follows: TGTGCCATCAGTGAGTCGGGACCGGGACTAGCGGGAGTTGATGAGCAGTTCTTC.

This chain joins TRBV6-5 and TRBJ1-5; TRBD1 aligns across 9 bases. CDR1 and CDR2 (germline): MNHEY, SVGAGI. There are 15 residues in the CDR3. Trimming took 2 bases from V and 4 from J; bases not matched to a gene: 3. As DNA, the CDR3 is TGTGCCAGCAGTTACCGGACAGGGGTGAATCAGCCCCAGCATTTT. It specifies CASSYRTGVNQPQHF.

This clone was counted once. DNA for the CDR3: TGTGCCAGCAGCCGCGGGACAGTAAATTCACCCCTCCACTTT. Amino acid sequence: CASSRGTVNSPLHF. The gene calls are TRBV3-1 (or the pseudogene TRBV3-2) and TRBJ1-6; 7 positions match TRBD1. Looked up from germline, CDR1 is LGHDT and CDR2 is YNNKEL (reference sequence). V was clipped by 4 bases and J by 7 bases; unmatched bases: 4. CDR3 length equals 14 residues.

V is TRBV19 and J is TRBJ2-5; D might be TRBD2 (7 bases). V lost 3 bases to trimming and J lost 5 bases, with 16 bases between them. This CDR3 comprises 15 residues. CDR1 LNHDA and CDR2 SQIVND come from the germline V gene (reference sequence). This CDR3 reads CASSINGGGGETQYF. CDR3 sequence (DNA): TGTGCCAGTAGTATCAATGGGGGGGGCGGGGAGACCCAGTACTTC. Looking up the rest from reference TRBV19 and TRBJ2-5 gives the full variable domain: DGGITQSPKYLFRKEGQNVTLSCEQNLNHDAMYWYRQDPGQGLRLIYYSQIVNDFQKGDIAEGYSVSREKKESFPLTVTSAQKNPTAFYLCASSINGGGGETQYFGPGTRLLVL.

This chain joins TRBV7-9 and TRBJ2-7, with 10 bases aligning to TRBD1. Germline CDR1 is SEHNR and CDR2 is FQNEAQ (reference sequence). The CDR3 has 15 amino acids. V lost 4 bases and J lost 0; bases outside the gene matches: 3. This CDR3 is CASSWTGGASYEQYF. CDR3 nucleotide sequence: TGTGCCAGCAGCTGGACAGGGGGTGCCTCCTACGAGCAGTACTTC.

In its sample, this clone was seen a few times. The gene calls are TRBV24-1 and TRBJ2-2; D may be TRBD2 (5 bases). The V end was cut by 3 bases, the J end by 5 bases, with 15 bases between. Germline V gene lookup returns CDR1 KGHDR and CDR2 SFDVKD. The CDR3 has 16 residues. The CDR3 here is CATSDHAAGGTGELFF. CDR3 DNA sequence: TGTGCCACCAGTGATCATGCGGCAGGCGGGACCGGGGAGCTGTTTTTT.

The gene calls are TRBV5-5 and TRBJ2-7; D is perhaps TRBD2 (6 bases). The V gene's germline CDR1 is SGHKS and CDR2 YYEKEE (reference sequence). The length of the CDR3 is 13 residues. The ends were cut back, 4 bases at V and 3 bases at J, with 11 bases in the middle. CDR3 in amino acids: CASSPGLFYEQYF. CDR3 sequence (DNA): TGTGCCAGCAGCCCGGGACTCTTCTACGAGCAGTACTTC.

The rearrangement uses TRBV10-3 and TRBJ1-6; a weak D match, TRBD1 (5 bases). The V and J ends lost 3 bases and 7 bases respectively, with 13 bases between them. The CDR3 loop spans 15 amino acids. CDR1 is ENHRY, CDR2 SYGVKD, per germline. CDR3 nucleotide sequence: TGTGCCATCAGTGAAGAGTCAGGGAGGAATTCACCCCTCCACTTT. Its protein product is CAISEESGRNSPLHF.

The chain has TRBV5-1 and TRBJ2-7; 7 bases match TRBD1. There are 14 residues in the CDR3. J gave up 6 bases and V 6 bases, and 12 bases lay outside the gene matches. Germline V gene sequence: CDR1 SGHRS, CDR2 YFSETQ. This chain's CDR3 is CASTKGQKDSEQYF. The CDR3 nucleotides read TGCGCCAGCACCAAGGGACAGAAAGATAGCGAGCAGTACTTC.

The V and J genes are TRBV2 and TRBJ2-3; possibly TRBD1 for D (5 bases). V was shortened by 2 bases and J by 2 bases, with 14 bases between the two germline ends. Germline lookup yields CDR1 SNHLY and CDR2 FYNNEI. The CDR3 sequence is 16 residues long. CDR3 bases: TGTGCCAGCAGTGAAATTTGGACACCTAACACAGATACGCAGTATTTT. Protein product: CASSEIWTPNTDTQYF.

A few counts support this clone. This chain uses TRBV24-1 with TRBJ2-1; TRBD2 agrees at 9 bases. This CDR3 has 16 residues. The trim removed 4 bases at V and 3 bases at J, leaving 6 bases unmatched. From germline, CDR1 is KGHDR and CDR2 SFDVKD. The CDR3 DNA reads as TGTGCCACCAGTGAAACAAAGCGGGGGGACTACAATGAGCAGTTCTTC. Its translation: CATSETKRGDYNEQFF.

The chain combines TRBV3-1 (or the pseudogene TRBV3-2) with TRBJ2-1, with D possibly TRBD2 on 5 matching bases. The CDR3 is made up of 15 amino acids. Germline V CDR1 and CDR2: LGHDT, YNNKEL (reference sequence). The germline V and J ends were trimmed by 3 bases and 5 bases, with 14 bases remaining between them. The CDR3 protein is CASSQTTGSHNEQFF. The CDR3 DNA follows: TGTGCCAGCAGCCAGACAACGGGGTCTCACAATGAGCAGTTCTTC.

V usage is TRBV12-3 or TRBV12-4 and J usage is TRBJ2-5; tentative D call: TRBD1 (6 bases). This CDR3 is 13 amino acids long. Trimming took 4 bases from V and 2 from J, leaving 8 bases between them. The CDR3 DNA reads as TGTGCCAGCAGTTCAGGGGAGCAAGAGACCCAGTACTTC. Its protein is CASSSGEQETQYF.

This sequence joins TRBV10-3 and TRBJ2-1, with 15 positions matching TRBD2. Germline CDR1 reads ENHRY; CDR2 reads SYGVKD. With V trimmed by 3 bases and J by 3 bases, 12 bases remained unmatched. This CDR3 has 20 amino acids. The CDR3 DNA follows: TGTGCCATCAGTGACCGACCTGGGACTAGCGGGGGGCACCGCTACAATGAGCAGTTCTTC. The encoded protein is CAISDRPGTSGGHRYNEQFF.

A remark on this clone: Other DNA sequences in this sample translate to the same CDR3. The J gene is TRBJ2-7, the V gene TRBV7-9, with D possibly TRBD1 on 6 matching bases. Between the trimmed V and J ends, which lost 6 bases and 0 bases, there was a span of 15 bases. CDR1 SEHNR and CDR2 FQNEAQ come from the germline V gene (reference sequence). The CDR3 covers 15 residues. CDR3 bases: TGTGCCAGCAGTCCAAGGACAGTGAGCTCCTACGAGCAGTACTTC. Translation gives CASSPRTVSSYEQYF.

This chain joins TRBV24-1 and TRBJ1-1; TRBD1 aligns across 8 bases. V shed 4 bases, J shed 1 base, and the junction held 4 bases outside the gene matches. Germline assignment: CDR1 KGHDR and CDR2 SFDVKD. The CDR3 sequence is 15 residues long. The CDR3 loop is CATSEPGTGNTEAFF. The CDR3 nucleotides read TGTGCCACCAGTGAACCCGGGACAGGGAACACTGAAGCTTTCTTT.

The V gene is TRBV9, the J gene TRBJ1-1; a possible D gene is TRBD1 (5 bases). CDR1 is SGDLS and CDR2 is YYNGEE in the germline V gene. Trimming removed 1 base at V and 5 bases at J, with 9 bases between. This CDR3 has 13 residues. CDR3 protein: CASSVWAGTEAFF. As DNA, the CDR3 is TGTGCCAGCAGCGTATGGGCAGGGACTGAAGCTTTCTTT.